The sequence of this T cell receptor (beta chain) was determined in a study of T cell repertoires in cytomegalovirus infection. The CDR3 runs to 15 residues. Germline loops: CDR1 LGHNA, CDR2 YNFKEQ. Trimming shortened V by 1 base and J by 7 bases, and 17 bases separated the two germline ends. This clonotype was seen a few times. Its antigen is unidentified. MiXCR was run by TCRdb on the reads, yielding one entry per CDR3 protein. Here the sample spans tens of thousands of distinct CDR3 sequences, 20% being singletons. Sequences were derived from CD8+ T cells from cultured PBMCs, sampled from culture after CMV antigen stimulation. This receptor was obtained from a human donor in good health (CMV status not recorded). Some clones in this sample may be carry-over from other donors' samples. The chain recombines TRBV4-2 with TRBJ2-7; D unclear. CDR3 sequence (DNA): TGTGCCAGCAGCCAAGCCCTAGGGTTGGCGCGGGAGCAGTACTTC. This codes for CASSQALGLAREQYF.